This record covers a single TCR beta chain. Cohort 3 recovered donors had two negative PCRs, clearance, or symptom resolution. The data were taken from a study of blood T cell repertoires in COVID-19. On the study more broadly: PBMCs, B-cell-depleted T cells, or T cells were the source of the cDNA or gDNA that made up the material.

V dropped 4 bases and J dropped 8 bases, with 11 bases sitting between them. The CDR3 consists of 13 residues. CDR1 and CDR2 from the germline V gene are SGHVS and FQNEAQ. Libraries were prepared by immunoSEQ multiplex PCR; TCRdb keeps only in-frame clonotypes and omits some of them. The sample includes roughly 310,000 clones, roughly 90% of them seen just once. The TCR originated in a man between 60 and 70 years old who had recovered from COVID-19. The sequenced sample was PBMCs or T cells enriched from blood (not recorded which). This chain links TRBV7-8 with TRBJ1-4; a possible D gene is TRBD1 (6 bases). The CDR3 loop reads CASSSGAIEKLFF. Written as DNA, the CDR3 is TGTGCCAGCAGCTCAGGGGCTATAGAAAAACTGTTTTTT.